This T cell receptor beta chain was obtained from a study of cytomegalovirus exposure and HLA in healthy donors. The V gene's germline CDR1 is MNHNY and CDR2 SVGAGI (reference sequence). The CDR3 spans 12 residues. With 6 bases removed from V and 3 bases from J, the gap between germline ends came to 9 bases. PCR primers comprised 60 Vbeta and 13 Jbeta primers. The table came from immunoSEQ multiplex PCR; TCRdb's copy has only in-frame clones and leaves some out. The repertoire holds some 160,000 clones, with roughly 85% as singletons. The chain joins TRBV6-6 to TRBJ2-7; a weak D match, TRBD2 (5 bases). Sequenced: PBMCs. This clonotype originated in a male donor in good health and CMV-seronegative. The CDR3 loop is CASRSGFYEQYF. CDR3 coding DNA: TGTGCCAGCAGGTCGGGGTTCTACGAGCAGTACTTC.